This T cell receptor (beta chain) was identified during a study of blood T cell repertoires in COVID-19. CDR3 size: 15 residues. The germline V gene encodes CDR1 SGHRS and CDR2 YFSETQ. Trimming at V came to 4 bases and at J to 1 base, leaving 6 bases not matched to a gene. Produced via immunoSEQ multiplex PCR; TCRdb's table is partial and in-frame only. The table includes 100,000 to 150,000 clones, about 85% detected once. This sequence joins TRBV5-1 and TRBJ2-5; 8 nucleotides line up with TRBD2. The specimen was peripheral blood. The TCR was taken from a man older than 75 with active or convalescent COVID-19. In DNA, the CDR3 is TGCGCCAGCAGCCACGGTCGGGGGGGCCAAGAGACCCAGTACTTC. Encoded protein: CASSHGRGGQETQYF. The complete variable domain, with remaining parts taken from reference TRBV5-1 and TRBJ2-5, reads KAGVTQTPRYLIKTRGQQVTLSCSPISGHRSVSWYQQTPGQGLQFLFEYFSETQRNKGNFPGRFSGRQFSNSRSEMNVSTLELGDSALYLCASSHGRGGQETQYFGPGTRLLVL.